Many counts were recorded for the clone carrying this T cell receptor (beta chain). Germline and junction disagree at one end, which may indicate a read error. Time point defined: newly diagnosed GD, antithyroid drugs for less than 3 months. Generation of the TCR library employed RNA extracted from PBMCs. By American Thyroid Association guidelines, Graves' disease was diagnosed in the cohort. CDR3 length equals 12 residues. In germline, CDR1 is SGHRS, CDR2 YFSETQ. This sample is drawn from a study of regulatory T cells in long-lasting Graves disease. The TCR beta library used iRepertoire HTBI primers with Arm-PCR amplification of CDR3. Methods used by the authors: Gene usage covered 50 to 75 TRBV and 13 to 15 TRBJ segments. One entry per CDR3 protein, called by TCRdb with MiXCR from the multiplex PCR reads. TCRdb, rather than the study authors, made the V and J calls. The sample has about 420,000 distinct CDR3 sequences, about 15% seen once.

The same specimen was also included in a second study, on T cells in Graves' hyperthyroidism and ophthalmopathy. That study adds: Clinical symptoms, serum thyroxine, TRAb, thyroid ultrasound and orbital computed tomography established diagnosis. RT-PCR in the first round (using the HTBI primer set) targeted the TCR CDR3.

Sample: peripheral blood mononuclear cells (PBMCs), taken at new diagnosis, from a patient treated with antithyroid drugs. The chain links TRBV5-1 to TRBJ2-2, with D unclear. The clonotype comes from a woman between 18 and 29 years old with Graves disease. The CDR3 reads CASSLDTGELFF. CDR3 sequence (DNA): TGTGCCAGCAGCTTAGACACCGGGGAGCTGTTTTTT.